One sample yielded the 32 T cell receptor beta chains listed below, sequenced in a study of T cells in Graves' hyperthyroidism and ophthalmopathy (dated by TCRdb to the late 2010s). Library construction relied on multiplex PCR. The reads were generated on an Illumina HiSeq 2000. The TCR beta CDR3 regions were amplified from the RNA transcripts. A first-round RT-PCR of the TCR CDR3 used the HTBI primer set with the Qiagen OneStep RT-PCR kit. Starting from the raw public reads, TCRdb applied fastp trimming at Q25, assembled clones with MiXCR and retained in-frame beta chains. Records with the same CDR3 protein are collapsed into one entry carrying the most frequent genes and DNA. This sample lists roughly 750,000 distinct CDR3 sequences; approximately 16% were detected once. Approximately 8% of the sample lies in the top ten. Sample: blood. These TCRs come from a man between 18 and 29 years old with Graves' hyperthyroidism.

The rearrangement uses TRBV5-5 and TRBJ2-3; 8 bases line up with TRBD1. Germline V gives CDR1 SGHKS, CDR2 YYEKEE (reference sequence). CDR3 size: 14 residues. The V gene end was trimmed by 4 bases and the J gene end by 6 bases; junction bases not matched to a gene: 7. The CDR3 DNA reads TGTGCCAGCAGCGCTAGACAGGGGTCGGATACGCAGTATTTT. Amino acids: CASSARQGSDTQYF.

The DNA of the CDR3 is TGTGCCACCAGCAGAGATCCGGGCCCCGGGGAGCTGTTTTTT. Translated, it gives CATSRDPGPGELFF. V usage is TRBV15 and J usage is TRBJ2-2; D gene ambiguous. Germline lookup yields CDR1 LNHNV and CDR2 YYDKDF (reference sequence). Trimming removed 0 bases at V and 6 bases at J, with 8 bases between. The CDR3 runs 14 residues.

This clonotype was seen many times. DNA of the CDR3: TGTGCCAGCAGTTGGGAGCGGGGCCCCGTGGATACGCAGTATTTT. Protein sequence: CASSWERGPVDTQYF. This sequence joins TRBV28 and TRBJ2-3; 7 bases are shared with TRBD2. V was pared by 4 bases and J by 6 bases, with 10 bases of the junction left unmatched. CDR3 length: 15 residues. Per the germline V gene, CDR1 is MDHEN and CDR2 is SYDVKM.

This clonotype appeared many times. The chain uses TRBV28 and TRBJ1-5; 11 nucleotides line up with TRBD1. Trimming at V came to 5 bases and at J to 6 bases, leaving 6 bases not matched to a gene. The CDR3 has 15 residues. Per the germline V gene, CDR1 is MDHEN and CDR2 is SYDVKM. CDR3: CASSTGTGGSQPQHF. The CDR3, as DNA: TGTGCCAGCAGTACGGGGACAGGGGGGAGTCAGCCCCAGCATTTT.

The rearrangement uses TRBV29-1 and TRBJ1-2; 7 nucleotides agree with TRBD1. Germline V lookup: CDR1 SQVTM, CDR2 ANQGSEA. The length of the CDR3 is 13 residues. After removal of 6 bases from V and 10 bases from J, the junction contained 14 bases not matched to a gene. The CDR3 loop reads CSVPPDREGDYTF. DNA for the CDR3: TGCAGCGTCCCCCCCGACAGGGAGGGTGACTACACCTTC.

The chain joins TRBV9 to TRBJ2-3; D perhaps matches TRBD2 (5 bases). The CDR3 consists of 14 residues. CDR1 is SGDLS and CDR2 is YYNGEE in the germline V gene. The V end lost 6 bases, the J end lost 6 bases, and 17 bases lay between the germline ends. The CDR3 protein is CASTASPLGDTQYF. CDR3 DNA sequence: TGTGCCAGCACGGCTAGCCCTCTCGGGGATACGCAGTATTTT.

This clonotype was recorded many times. J is TRBJ2-7 and V is TRBV28; D perhaps matches TRBD1 (5 bases). CDR3 size: 14 residues. Germline assignment: CDR1 MDHEN and CDR2 SYDVKM. Trimming shortened V by 3 bases and J by 4 bases, and 13 bases separated the two germline ends. The CDR3, as DNA: TGTGCCAGCAGTTTCCCAGGGCCTGCATACGAGCAGTACTTC. Translating gives CASSFPGPAYEQYF. The complete variable domain, with remaining parts taken from reference TRBV28 and TRBJ2-7, reads DVKVTQSSRYLVKRTGEKVFLECVQDMDHENMFWYRQDPGLGLRLIYFSYDVKMKEKGDIPEGYSVSREKKERFSLILESASTNQTSMYLCASSFPGPAYEQYFGPGTRLTVT.

The V call is TRBV6-2 or TRBV6-3, the J call TRBJ2-2; TRBD2 matches 10 bases. The CDR3 runs to 17 residues. Germline CDR1 and CDR2: MNHEY and SVGEGT. After removal of 2 bases from V and 3 bases from J, the junction contained 6 bases not matched to a gene. The CDR3 DNA reads as TGTGCCAGCAGTTACACTAGCGGGGCCCCGGACACCGGGGAGCTGTTTTTT. Translated: CASSYTSGAPDTGELFF.

The chain employs TRBV19 and TRBJ1-2, with D possibly TRBD1 on 5 matching bases. The length of the CDR3 is 13 residues. V was pared by 10 bases and J by 8 bases, with 20 bases between. Per the germline V gene, CDR1 is LNHDA and CDR2 is SQIVND (reference sequence). The DNA of the CDR3 is TGTGCCACCGCTTACGGGGCGGTTACGGGCTACACCTTC. Its protein is CATAYGAVTGYTF.

This clonotype has a handful of counts. This chain joins TRBV28 and TRBJ2-3; no clear D gene. The V end lost 3 bases, the J end lost 4 bases, and 11 bases lay between the germline ends. The length of the CDR3 is 14 residues. Germline V gene lookup returns CDR1 MDHEN and CDR2 SYDVKM. CDR3 amino acids: CASSFLRRADTQYF. CDR3 coding DNA: TGTGCCAGCAGTTTCTTAAGGCGCGCAGATACGCAGTATTTT.

This rearrangement joins TRBV29-1 to TRBJ2-2, with 7 bases matching TRBD1. The CDR3 length is 13 residues. The V and J ends lost 7 bases and 14 bases, in that order; junction bases with no gene match: 16. The germline gives CDR1 SQVTM, CDR2 ANQGSEA. Written as DNA, the CDR3 is TGCAGCGCGCTGGACAGTTTCGCAGGGGGACTGTTTTTT. Translation: CSALDSFAGGLFF.

In this sample, this clonotype turned up many times. The chain joins TRBV28 to TRBJ2-7; 9 nucleotides align to TRBD2. The CDR3 covers 15 residues. In germline, CDR1 is MDHEN, CDR2 SYDVKM. V was pared by 5 bases and J by 9 bases, with 14 bases of the junction left unmatched. CDR3 protein: CASSPSVRGRAVQYF. The DNA for the CDR3 is TGTGCCAGCAGTCCCTCTGTCCGCGGGAGGGCGGTGCAGTACTTC.

This clonotype showed up many times. The chain has TRBV5-1 and TRBJ2-3; 9 bases line up with TRBD2. This CDR3 has 18 amino acids. V shed 0 bases and J 1 base; nucleotides not matched to a gene: 9. Germline CDR1 and CDR2: SGHRS and YFSETQ. The DNA for the CDR3 is TGCGCCAGCAGCTTGGACGGCGGGAGGGCCTACGGCACAGATACGCAGTATTTT. It is translated as CASSLDGGRAYGTDTQYF.

CDR3 amino acids: CASSLFGTDTQYF. CDR3 DNA sequence: TGCGCCAGCAGCTTGTTCGGCACAGATACGCAGTATTTT. V usage is TRBV5-1 and J usage is TRBJ2-3, with unresolved D. V was clipped by 1 base and J by 1 base, with 4 bases between them. Germline CDR1 and CDR2: SGHRS and YFSETQ. The CDR3 contains 13 residues.

This clonotype was seen at least ten times. The V gene is TRBV2, the J gene TRBJ1-1; possible D gene TRBD1, 5 bases. The V and J ends lost 3 bases and 1 base respectively, with 12 bases between them. Germline V gene data show CDR1 as SNHLY and CDR2 as FYNNEI. This CDR3 comprises 15 residues. CDR3 loop: CASSESGVRNTEAFF. The CDR3 nucleotides read TGTGCCAGCAGTGAGTCGGGGGTGAGGAACACTGAAGCTTTCTTT.

There are a few counts of this clonotype. The chain links TRBV5-4 to TRBJ2-3; the D gene is possibly TRBD2 (5 bases). Germline loops: CDR1 SGHNT, CDR2 YYREEE (reference sequence). The germline V and J ends were trimmed by 4 bases and 3 bases, with 15 bases remaining between them. CDR3 size: 15 residues. The DNA of the CDR3 is TGTGCCAGCAGCACCCCTTACGGGAAGACAGATACGCAGTATTTT. It is translated as CASSTPYGKTDTQYF.

In this sample, this clonotype turned up many times. The chain has TRBV25-1 and TRBJ1-1; no clear D. Trimming stripped 8 bases from V and 1 base from J, with 8 bases between. The CDR3 runs to 12 residues. Germline V CDR1 and CDR2: MGHDK, SYGVNS. The chain's CDR3 is CASALGNTEAFF. As DNA, the CDR3 is TGTGCCAGCGCTCTCGGGAACACTGAAGCTTTCTTT.

The CDR3 is CSARAGGSWAGELFF. CDR3 coding DNA: TGCAGTGCTAGAGCGGGCGGGAGTTGGGCCGGGGAGCTGTTTTTT. The V and J genes are TRBV20-1 and TRBJ2-2, with 7 bases matching TRBD2. V shed 1 base and J 6 bases; nucleotides not matched to a gene: 8. This CDR3 spans 15 amino acids. The V gene's germline CDR1 is DFQATT and CDR2 SNEGSKA (reference sequence).

This clonotype was detected ten times or more. The chain links TRBV6-2 or TRBV6-3 to TRBJ2-7; the D gene could be TRBD1 or TRBD2 (5 bases each). The CDR3 is 13 amino acids. CDR1 and CDR2 from the germline V gene are MNHEY and SVGEGT. Trimming shortened V by 6 bases and J by 6 bases, and 15 bases separated the two germline ends. The CDR3 reads CASSVGQRGEQYF. CDR3 sequence (DNA): TGTGCCAGCAGCGTGGGGCAGAGGGGCGAGCAGTACTTC.

V and J are TRBV20-1 and TRBJ2-3, with a weak D call TRBD2 (5 bases). The CDR3 covers 17 residues. The germline V and J ends were trimmed by 0 bases and 2 bases, with 18 bases remaining between them. From germline, CDR1 is DFQATT and CDR2 SNEGSKA (reference sequence). In DNA, the CDR3 is TGCAGTGCTAGAGATCTGGTGCGGGCCCCTGCCACAGATACGCAGTATTTT. This encodes CSARDLVRAPATDTQYF.

This clonotype was counted a few times. The CDR3 nucleotides are TGTGCCAGCAGCCAGCACCTAGCGGGAGTTTCGTACGAGCAGTACTTC. Translating gives CASSQHLAGVSYEQYF. V usage is TRBV4-2 and J usage is TRBJ2-7; 10 bases agree with TRBD2. The CDR3 has 16 residues. Losses at the gene ends were 3 bases for V and 4 bases for J; bases not matched to a gene: 9. Germline CDR1 and CDR2: LGHNA and YNFKEQ.

J is TRBJ2-1 and V is TRBV11-2; TRBD1 aligns across 12 bases. CDR3 size: 18 residues. V trimming: 7 bases; J trimming: 6 bases; junction bases outside the gene matches: 16. Germline V lookup: CDR1 SGHAT, CDR2 FQNNGV. CDR3 DNA sequence: TGTGCCAGCAAGCCGAGCTTTGGGGGACAGGGGGCCCCCAATGAGCAGTTCTTC. It codes for CASKPSFGGQGAPNEQFF.

This clonotype has at least ten counts. The V call is TRBV2, the J call TRBJ2-5, with 8 bases aligning to TRBD2. Per the germline V gene, CDR1 is SNHLY and CDR2 is FYNNEI. The J segment lost 5 bases and the V segment lost 4 bases, leaving 15 bases of the junction unmatched. The CDR3 sequence is 17 residues long. The CDR3 bases are TGTGCCAGCAGTGGCGAGTGGCGCGGGAGGCAAGACGAGACCCAGTACTTC. Amino acid sequence: CASSGEWRGRQDETQYF. Filled out from reference TRBV2 and TRBJ2-5, the complete variable domain reads EPEVTQTPSHQVTQMGQEVILRCVPISNHLYFYWYRQILGQKVEFLVSFYNNEISEKSEIFDDQFSVERPDGSNFTLKIRSTKLEDSAMYFCASSGEWRGRQDETQYFGPGTRLLVL.

The chain links TRBV4-1 to TRBJ2-7; 8 bases line up with TRBD1. Per the germline V gene, CDR1 is MGHRA and CDR2 is YSYEKL. This CDR3 is 15 amino acids long. V was pared by 3 bases and J by 3 bases, with 7 bases of the junction left unmatched. Here the CDR3 DNA reads TGCGCCAGCAGCCATGGACAGGGACTTGTCTACGAGCAGTACTTC. Translated: CASSHGQGLVYEQYF.

The genes are TRBV14 and TRBJ1-6; D gene uncertain. The V and J ends lost 1 base and 4 bases respectively, with 5 bases between them. The CDR3 totals 14 residues. Germline V CDR1 and CDR2: SGHDN, FVKESK. The CDR3 nucleotides read TGTGCCAGCAGCCAAGTTGGGTATAATTCACCCCTCCACTTT. Residues: CASSQVGYNSPLHF.

A few counts support this clonotype. This chain uses TRBV5-4 with TRBJ2-7; either TRBD1 or TRBD2 may fit D (6 bases each). The CDR3 contains 14 residues. V lost 10 bases to trimming and J lost 6 bases, with 23 bases between them. Germline V gene data show CDR1 as SGHNT and CDR2 as YYREEE (reference sequence). The CDR3 spells CASGGGGVGAEQYF. The CDR3 region has the DNA TGTGCCTCCGGTGGGGGAGGCGTGGGGGCCGAGCAGTACTTC.

This clonotype was recorded at least ten times. The rearrangement links TRBV2 to TRBJ1-2; D is undetermined. The germline V and J ends were trimmed by 1 base and 8 bases, with 11 bases remaining between them. CDR1 and CDR2 (germline): SNHLY, FYNNEI. CDR3 length: 13 residues. CDR3 DNA sequence: TGTGCCAGCAGTGAAGGGCCCGCTGGGGGCTACACCTTC. Residues: CASSEGPAGGYTF.

J is TRBJ2-7 and V is TRBV4-1; D possibly matches TRBD1 or TRBD2 (5 bases each). V was clipped by 0 bases and J by 0 bases, with 18 bases between them. Germline V gene lookup returns CDR1 MGHRA and CDR2 YSYEKL. The CDR3 covers 18 residues. CDR3 region: CASSQDVNHGAPSYEQYF. The CDR3 DNA reads TGCGCCAGCAGCCAAGATGTTAATCACGGGGCCCCCTCCTACGAGCAGTACTTC.

This clonotype was counted between two and nine times. The chain uses TRBV29-1 and TRBJ2-1, with 15 positions matching TRBD2. CDR1 is SQVTM, CDR2 ANQGSEA, per germline. This CDR3 region has 17 residues. Trimming removed 7 bases from V and 8 bases from J; junction bases left unmatched: 15. The CDR3 bases are TGCAGCGCCAGGGGACTAGCGGGAGGTGATAAGATCGATGAGCAGTTCTTC. This encodes CSARGLAGGDKIDEQFF.

Notes on this clonotype: Being one base from a much bigger clone, this may be a read error. V is TRBV2 and J is TRBJ2-5; 7 bases map to TRBD2. The J call may not be correct, given that the DNA end is closer to TRBJ2-1. CDR1 and CDR2 (germline): SNHLY, FYNNEI. The CDR3 consists of 14 residues. The CDR3 region has the DNA TGTGCCAGCATCGGACTAGATCCCCAAGAGACCCAGTTCTTC. It yields the protein CASIGLDPQETQFF.

The table lists this clonotype with many counts. The rearrangement links TRBV24-1 to TRBJ2-2, with a weak D call TRBD1 (6 bases). Between the trimmed V and J ends, which lost 3 bases and 0 bases, there was a span of 13 bases. This CDR3 region has 17 residues. Germline V gene sequence: CDR1 KGHDR, CDR2 SFDVKD. CDR3 nucleotide sequence: TGTGCCACCAGTGATCCCGGGACAACACCGAACACCGGGGAGCTGTTTTTT. As protein: CATSDPGTTPNTGELFF.

This clonotype appeared a few times. This chain connects TRBV4-2 to TRBJ2-1; D is ambiguous. Deletions cut 2 bases from V and 2 bases from J, with 13 bases between. Germline V gives CDR1 LGHNA, CDR2 YNFKEQ. CDR3 size: 16 residues. CDR3 residues: CASSQRSLDPYNEQFF. CDR3 DNA sequence: TGTGCCAGCAGCCAAAGGAGTCTGGACCCCTACAATGAGCAGTTCTTC.